The clone carrying this T cell receptor beta chain was seen at least ten times. Its antigen remains unidentified. A single record per CDR3 protein comes from TCRdb applying MiXCR to the 5' RACE reads. The data hold some 96,000 distinct CDR3 sequences, with around 5.5% observed a single time. This sample is part of a study of identical twins. Study-wide results and limits: Twins shared beta out-of-frame sequences in excess, but this excess was weaker.

CDR3 size: 16 residues. Trimming took 3 bases from V and 3 from J; bases not matched to a gene: 7. CDR1 is LGHNA and CDR2 is YNFKEQ in the germline V gene. The sequencing input was memory T cells sorted from blood. The TCR sequence derives from a woman aged 50 to 65 in good health. The V gene is TRBV4-2, the J gene TRBJ2-2; 7 nucleotides align to TRBD1. The CDR3 is CASSQGSGQYTGELFF. As DNA, the CDR3 is TGTGCCAGCAGCCAGGGGTCGGGACAGTACACCGGGGAGCTGTTTTTT.